The 30 T cell receptor beta chains in this list originate from one sample, sequenced in a study of blood T cell repertoires in COVID-19. TCRdb's table, derived via immunoSEQ multiplex PCR, lists solely in-frame clones and lacks some. The data show around 130,000 clones, 77% seen once. The sample taken for sequencing was peripheral blood. These receptors came from a human donor in a cohort sampled during active COVID-19.

The chain links TRBV6-6 to TRBJ1-2, with a possible D match to TRBD1 (5 bases). Germline lookup yields CDR1 MNHNY and CDR2 SVGAGI (reference sequence). The CDR3 length is 13 residues. V lost 4 bases to trimming and J lost 6 bases, with 12 bases between them. The CDR3 DNA is TGTGCCAGCAGTTGGGATAGGGGCAATGGCTACACCTTC. Residues: CASSWDRGNGYTF.

CDR3 region: CAIKRGSYNEQFF. DNA of the CDR3: TGTGCCATCAAGCGGGGTTCATACAATGAGCAGTTCTTC. The chain carries TRBV7-2 and TRBJ2-1; TRBD2 aligns across 7 bases. CDR3 length: 13 amino acids. From germline, CDR1 is SGHTA and CDR2 FQGNSA. V lost 10 bases, J lost 4 bases, and 7 bases stayed unmatched.

The chain uses TRBV9 and TRBJ1-1, with D tentatively TRBD1 (5 bases). The CDR3 extends over 14 amino acids. Trimming removed 4 bases from V and 3 bases from J, with 13 bases in between. The germline V gene has CDR1 SGDLS and CDR2 YYNGEE. As DNA, the CDR3 is TGTGCCAGCAGCATTGCGGGGGGGGACACTGAAGCTTTCTTT. Translation gives CASSIAGGDTEAFF.

The genes are TRBV27 and TRBJ1-3, with 7 bases that match TRBD1. The CDR3 spans 16 residues. The germline V gene encodes CDR1 MNHEY and CDR2 SMNVEV (reference sequence). V shed 4 bases and J 0 bases; nucleotides not matched to a gene: 6. As DNA, the CDR3 is TGTGCCAGCAGTTCCCGTCCAGGGGGCTCTGGAAACACCATATATTTT. Translation gives CASSSRPGGSGNTIYF.

This chain joins TRBV11-1 and TRBJ2-7, with 7 bases lining up with TRBD2. V gave up 2 bases and J gave up 4 bases; unmatched junction bases: 5. Germline V lookup: CDR1 SGHAT, CDR2 FQDESV (reference sequence). This CDR3 has 14 residues. CDR3: CASSLSAGDYEQYF. The CDR3 DNA is TGTGCCAGCAGCTTAAGCGCGGGGGATTACGAGCAGTACTTC. The full variable domain, completed using reference TRBV11-1 and TRBJ2-7, is EAEVAQSPRYKITEKSQAVAFWCDPISGHATLYWYRQILGQGPELLVQFQDESVVDDSQLPKDRFSAERLKGVDSTLKIQPAELGDSAMYLCASSLSAGDYEQYFGPGTRLTVT.

This clone was counted only a few times. The V gene is TRBV25-1, the J gene TRBJ1-1; a possible D gene is TRBD1 (5 bases). The CDR3 loop spans 14 amino acids. CDR1 and CDR2 (germline): MGHDK, SYGVNS. Trimming took 6 bases from V and 5 from J, leaving 16 bases between them. CDR3 nucleotide sequence: TGTGCCAGCAGCGTTTCCCAGGGTAGGACTGAAGCTTTCTTT. Its protein product is CASSVSQGRTEAFF. Combining the CDR3 with reference TRBV25-1 and TRBJ1-1 gives the whole variable domain EADIYQTPRYLVIGTGKKITLECSQTMGHDKMYWYQQDPGMELHLIHYSYGVNSTEKGDLSSESTVSRIRTEHFPLTLESARPSHTSQYLCASSVSQGRTEAFFGQGTRLTVV.

The chain couples TRBV18 to TRBJ2-2, with TRBD1 matching 12 bases. This CDR3 spans 19 amino acids. The germline CDR1 and CDR2 sequences are KGHSH and LQKENI. With 3 bases clipped from V and 4 bases from J, the junction kept 12 bases outside the gene matches. CDR3 in amino acids: CASSPTTPGQGARTGELFF. The CDR3, as DNA: TGTGCCAGCTCACCGACCACCCCGGGACAGGGGGCGCGCACCGGGGAGCTGTTTTTT.

The rearrangement links TRBV29-1 to TRBJ2-7, with 7 positions matching TRBD1. CDR1 and CDR2 from the germline V gene are SQVTM and ANQGSEA. Trimming removed 3 bases from V and 2 bases from J; junction bases left unmatched: 4. The CDR3 runs 13 residues. CDR3 sequence: CSVEAGGAYEQYF. The CDR3 region has the DNA TGCAGCGTTGAGGCAGGGGGAGCCTACGAGCAGTACTTC.

The genes are TRBV2 and TRBJ1-5, with 10 bases matching TRBD1. CDR1 SNHLY and CDR2 FYNNEI come from the germline V gene. V was pared by 8 bases and J by 5 bases, with 9 bases of the junction left unmatched. CDR3 length: 15 residues. The CDR3 nucleotides are TGTGCCAGCGGGCCGGACAGGGGGTTTGATCAGCCCCAGCATTTT. Translated: CASGPDRGFDQPQHF. Full variable domain (missing parts from reference TRBV2 and TRBJ1-5): EPEVTQTPSHQVTQMGQEVILRCVPISNHLYFYWYRQILGQKVEFLVSFYNNEISEKSEIFDDQFSVERPDGSNFTLKIRSTKLEDSAMYFCASGPDRGFDQPQHFGDGTRLSIL.

J is TRBJ2-7 and V is TRBV11-1; TRBD1 matches 9 bases. Germline CDR1 reads SGHAT; CDR2 reads FQDESV (reference sequence). The trim removed 3 bases at V and 1 base at J, leaving 4 bases unmatched. This CDR3 has 15 residues. This CDR3 reads CASSFRDRDSYEQYF. CDR3 DNA sequence: TGTGCCAGCAGCTTCCGGGACAGGGATTCCTACGAGCAGTACTTC.

J is TRBJ1-4 and V is TRBV29-1; a weak D match, TRBD1 (5 bases). Trimming stripped 1 base from V and 3 bases from J, with 9 bases between. Germline CDR1 and CDR2: SQVTM and ANQGSEA. The CDR3 runs to 14 residues. The CDR3 region is CSVEVGAANEKLFF. Here the CDR3 DNA reads TGCAGCGTTGAAGTTGGGGCCGCTAATGAAAAACTGTTTTTT.

V gene TRBV7-6 combines with J gene TRBJ1-2, with D maybe TRBD1 (5 bases). The CDR3 length is 17 residues. The V and J ends lost 1 base and 0 bases respectively, with 15 bases between them. Germline-derived CDR1 and CDR2 are SGHVS and FNYEAQ. For the CDR3, the DNA is TGTGCCAGCAGCTTAGGAATTGGGGCGGAAGCTAACTATGGCTACACCTTC. It encodes CASSLGIGAEANYGYTF.

This chain joins TRBV12-3 or TRBV12-4 and TRBJ1-6; D not certain. The CDR3 spans 13 residues. V dropped 3 bases and J dropped 7 bases, with 7 bases sitting between them. The CDR3: CASSLAGNSPLHF. In nucleotides, the CDR3 is TGTGCCAGCAGTTTGGCGGGAAATTCACCCCTCCACTTT.

The chain employs TRBV28 and TRBJ1-1; maybe TRBD1 (5 bases). Germline values: CDR1 MDHEN, CDR2 SYDVKM. Trimming cost V 2 bases and J 4 bases, with 14 bases left between them. This CDR3 is 15 amino acids long. CDR3 bases: TGTGCCAGCAGTTTACCCCAGGGATTGCCCACTGAAGCTTTCTTT. It codes for CASSLPQGLPTEAFF.

The chain couples TRBV4-1 to TRBJ2-7; possibly TRBD1 for D (5 bases). V lost 4 bases, J lost 3 bases, and 16 bases lay in between. The CDR3 length is 15 residues. CDR1 MGHRA and CDR2 YSYEKL come from the germline V gene. Written as DNA, the CDR3 is TGCGCCAGCAGCCTATGGACAAGTCCGTACTACGAGCAGTACTTC. It translates to CASSLWTSPYYEQYF.

V gene TRBV18 combines with J gene TRBJ1-4; D remains unclear. CDR3 length: 18 residues. Per the germline V gene, CDR1 is KGHSH and CDR2 is LQKENI. Trimming took 6 bases from V and 1 from J, leaving 21 bases between them. This chain's CDR3 is CASSPSAQVFGTNEKLFF. The CDR3 coding sequence is TGTGCCAGCTCCCCCTCGGCTCAGGTTTTCGGAACTAATGAAAAACTGTTTTTT.

This clone came up a few times. The chain employs TRBV4-1 and TRBJ1-5; unclear D gene. The CDR3 is made up of 15 amino acids. V was shortened by 6 bases and J by 1 base, with 13 bases between the two germline ends. Germline V lookup: CDR1 MGHRA, CDR2 YSYEKL. CDR3 DNA: TGCGCCAGCAGTCCATATATGGGCAGCAATCAGCCCCAGCATTTT. Its protein product is CASSPYMGSNQPQHF.

This sequence joins TRBV6-1 and TRBJ2-7; 7 nucleotides agree with TRBD1. This CDR3 is built from 14 residues. The V gene end was trimmed by 1 base and the J gene end by 3 bases; junction bases not matched to a gene: 3. Germline V gives CDR1 MNHNS, CDR2 SASEGT. CDR3 region: CASSEDAGGYEQYF. For the CDR3, the DNA is TGTGCCAGCAGTGAAGACGCAGGGGGCTACGAGCAGTACTTC.

V is TRBV2 and J is TRBJ2-6, with D unresolved. V was clipped by 8 bases and J by 0 bases, with 8 bases between them. The CDR3 contains 14 residues. Germline V gives CDR1 SNHLY, CDR2 FYNNEI. The CDR3: CASLWLSGANVLTF. DNA for the CDR3: TGTGCCAGCCTGTGGCTCTCTGGGGCCAACGTCCTGACTTTC.

DNA of the CDR3: TGTGCCAGCATAGCGGGGGCGTCCTACGAGCAGTACTTC. The encoded protein is CASIAGASYEQYF. The genes are TRBV2 and TRBJ2-7; 9 bases align to TRBD2. This CDR3 comprises 13 residues. With V trimmed by 7 bases and J by 1 base, 2 bases remained unmatched. CDR1 is SNHLY, CDR2 FYNNEI, per germline.

The chain uses TRBV11-2 and TRBJ1-3; D not resolved. This CDR3 comprises 17 residues. V was trimmed by 4 bases and J by 4 bases, leaving 20 bases between them. Germline V lookup: CDR1 SGHAT, CDR2 FQNNGV. CDR3 region: CASSSNLEGRWGNTIYF. In DNA, the CDR3 is TGTGCCAGCAGCTCGAACCTCGAGGGCAGGTGGGGAAACACCATATATTTT. Full variable domain (remainder filled in from reference TRBV11-2 and TRBJ1-3): EAGVAQSPRYKIIEKRQSVAFWCNPISGHATLYWYQQILGQGPKLLIQFQNNGVVDDSQLPKDRFSAERLKGVDSTLKIQPAKLEDSAVYLCASSSNLEGRWGNTIYFGEGSWLTVV.

The chain is built from TRBV6-5 and TRBJ1-1; weak D call: TRBD1 (5 bases). Germline V CDR1 and CDR2: MNHEY, SVGAGI. The CDR3 spans 14 residues. V shed 0 bases and J shed 3 bases, with 8 bases lying between them. The CDR3 loop reads CASSYSGLDTEAFF. CDR3 nucleotide sequence: TGTGCCAGCAGTTACTCGGGACTGGACACTGAAGCTTTCTTT.

The chain couples TRBV5-4 to TRBJ1-1; 8 nucleotides line up with TRBD1. The junction had 14 bases not matched to a gene; V was cut back by 6 bases and J by 4 bases. Germline CDR1 and CDR2: SGHNT and YYREEE (reference sequence). The CDR3 is made up of 16 amino acids. CDR3 nucleotide sequence: TGTGCCAGCACCCCCGGGTCAGGGGGCGCGGGCACTGAAGCTTTCTTT. Translating it yields CASTPGSGGAGTEAFF.

This rearrangement joins TRBV3-1 (or the pseudogene TRBV3-2) to TRBJ2-7; 11 bases are shared with TRBD2. The CDR3 totals 17 residues. Trimming removed 0 bases from V and 6 bases from J; junction bases left unmatched: 10. CDR1 is LGHDT and CDR2 is YNNKEL in the germline V gene (reference sequence). The CDR3 spells CASSQEVASGRSTEQYF. For the CDR3, the DNA is TGTGCCAGCAGCCAAGAGGTGGCTAGCGGGAGGAGCACCGAGCAGTACTTC.

A few counts support this clone. The chain has TRBV19 and TRBJ1-1, with D perhaps TRBD1 (6 bases). Trimming pared 3 bases from V and 6 bases from J, leaving 11 bases between. This CDR3 region has 13 residues. Germline V gene lookup returns CDR1 LNHDA and CDR2 SQIVND (reference sequence). In nucleotides, the CDR3 is TGTGCCAGTAGTATTTCAGGGGCGGCTGAAGCTTTCTTT. Translating it yields CASSISGAAEAFF.

The V gene is TRBV15, the J gene TRBJ2-1; D call uncertain. Germline lookup yields CDR1 LNHNV and CDR2 YYDKDF (reference sequence). This CDR3 is 14 amino acids long. Trimming removed 5 bases at V and 0 bases at J, with 8 bases between. The CDR3: CATSLKSSYNEQFF. CDR3 in DNA: TGTGCCACCAGCCTCAAGAGCTCCTACAATGAGCAGTTCTTC.

The CDR3 spells CASSGTGGDNEQFF. The CDR3 DNA reads TGTGCCAGCTCCGGCACAGGTGGAGACAATGAGCAGTTCTTC. The rearrangement joins TRBV18 to TRBJ2-1; TRBD1 might be the D (5 bases). The V gene's germline CDR1 is KGHSH and CDR2 LQKENI. The V and J ends lost 6 bases and 5 bases respectively, with 14 bases between them. The CDR3 runs to 14 residues.

The count of this clone is one. The chain employs TRBV21-1 and TRBJ2-1; the table's D gene call, TRBD2, was not cross checked with the DNA. TRBV21-1 is termed a pseudogene. The CDR3 contains 18 residues. The CDR3 nucleotides read TGTGCCAGCAGCCAAAAAACGACCGCGGGGGAGAACTACAATGAGCAGTTCTTC. Its protein is CASSQKTTAGENYNEQFF.

J is TRBJ1-2 and V is TRBV5-1, with 7 bases matching TRBD1. The CDR3 contains 15 residues. J gave up 1 base and V 0 bases, and 3 bases lay outside the gene matches. Germline CDR1 is SGHRS and CDR2 is YFSETQ. CDR3 residues: CASSLDRGVNYGYTF. The CDR3 DNA reads TGCGCCAGCAGCTTGGACAGGGGCGTTAACTATGGCTACACCTTC. The whole variable domain, filled in from reference TRBV5-1 and TRBJ1-2, reads KAGVTQTPRYLIKTRGQQVTLSCSPISGHRSVSWYQQTPGQGLQFLFEYFSETQRNKGNFPGRFSGRQFSNSRSEMNVSTLELGDSALYLCASSLDRGVNYGYTFGSGTRLTVV.

V usage is TRBV10-2 and J usage is TRBJ2-7; 9 nucleotides agree with TRBD1. CDR3 length equals 16 residues. The germline V gene has CDR1 WSHSY and CDR2 SAAADI. After removal of 7 bases from V and 0 bases from J, the junction contained 10 bases not matched to a gene. CDR3 sequence (DNA): TGCGCCAGCAATAATCCGGGACAGGGTTACTCCTACGAGCAGTACTTC. Translating gives CASNNPGQGYSYEQYF.